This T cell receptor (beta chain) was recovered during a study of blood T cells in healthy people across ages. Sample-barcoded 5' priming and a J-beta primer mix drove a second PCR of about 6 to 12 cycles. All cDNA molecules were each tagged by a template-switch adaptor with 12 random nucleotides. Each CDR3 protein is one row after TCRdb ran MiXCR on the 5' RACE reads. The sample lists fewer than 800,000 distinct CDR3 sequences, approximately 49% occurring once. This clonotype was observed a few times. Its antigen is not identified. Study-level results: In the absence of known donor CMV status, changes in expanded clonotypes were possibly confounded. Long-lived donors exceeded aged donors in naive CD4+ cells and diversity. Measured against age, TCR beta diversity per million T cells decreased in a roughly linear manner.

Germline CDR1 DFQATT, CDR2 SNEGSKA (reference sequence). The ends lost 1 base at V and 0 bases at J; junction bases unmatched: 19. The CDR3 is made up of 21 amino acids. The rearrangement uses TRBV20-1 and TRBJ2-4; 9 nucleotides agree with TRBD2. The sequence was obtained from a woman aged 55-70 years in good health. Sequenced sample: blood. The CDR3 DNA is TGCAGTGCTAGAGCGTGGGGAACGGCTAGCGGGGAAACGGTAGCCAAAAACATTCAGTACTTC. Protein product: CSARAWGTASGETVAKNIQYF.